What follows are 29 T cell receptor beta chains derived from one specimen sequenced in a study of cytomegalovirus exposure and HLA in healthy donors. Both 60 Vbeta primers and 13 Jbeta primers went into the PCR. Sequencing used immunoSEQ multiplex PCR; TCRdb keeps in-frame clones, though not all of them. The sample shows around 120,000 clones, roughly four fifths of them seen only once. The specimen was PBMCs. The source of these receptors is a male donor in good health and CMV-seropositive.

J is TRBJ2-3 and V is TRBV7-3; 12 positions match TRBD1. V lost 5 bases to trimming and J lost 11 bases; unmatched junction nucleotides: 14. CDR3 length equals 16 residues. The V gene's germline CDR1 is SGHTA and CDR2 FQGTGA. The CDR3 nucleotides are TGTGCCAGCAGCGAACTGGGACAGGGGGCAGGAATTGGGCAGTATTTT. Amino acids: CASSELGQGAGIGQYF.

Only one count was recorded for this clone. The rearrangement links TRBV6-5 to TRBJ2-1; tentative D call: TRBD2 (6 bases). The CDR3 sequence is 15 residues long. The ends were cut back, 4 bases at V and 2 bases at J, with 12 bases in the middle. Looked up from germline, CDR1 is MNHEY and CDR2 is SVGAGI. The CDR3 reads CASSLRLVPYNEQFF. CDR3 in DNA: TGTGCCAGCAGTTTACGACTAGTCCCCTACAATGAGCAGTTCTTC.

The chain uses TRBV11-3 and TRBJ2-2, with a weak D call TRBD1 (5 bases). The V gene lost 3 bases and the J gene lost 4 bases, with 9 bases spanning the gap. Germline lookup yields CDR1 SGHNT and CDR2 YENEEA. This CDR3 contains 14 residues. CDR3 sequence reads: CASSLQGATGELFF. The CDR3 DNA follows: TGTGCCAGCAGCTTGCAGGGCGCCACCGGGGAGCTGTTTTTT.

The rearrangement links TRBV7-9 to TRBJ1-2; TRBD1 aligns across 9 bases. Germline V gene sequence: CDR1 SEHNR, CDR2 FQNEAQ (reference sequence). There are 15 residues in the CDR3. V dropped 4 bases and J dropped 10; count of bases not matched to a gene: 13. As DNA, the CDR3 is TGTGCCAGCAGCTCCACCGGGACAGGGTATTTCTTCTACACCTTC. Amino acid sequence: CASSSTGTGYFFYTF.

This sequence joins TRBV5-6 and TRBJ2-2, with unresolved D. The CDR3 totals 15 residues. The V gene lost 6 bases and the J gene lost 1 base, with 13 bases spanning the gap. Germline V CDR1 and CDR2: SGHDT, YYEEEE. The CDR3 here is CASTQREKNTGELFF. The CDR3 region has the DNA TGTGCCAGCACCCAGCGAGAGAAGAACACCGGGGAGCTGTTTTTT.

This chain joins TRBV4-2 and TRBJ1-4; weak D call: TRBD1 (5 bases). CDR1 is LGHNA and CDR2 is YNFKEQ in the germline V gene. CDR3 size: 19 residues. The V and J ends lost 4 bases and 9 bases respectively, with 30 bases between them. CDR3 in amino acids: CASSPSTTRAMGGFKKLFF. In DNA form, the CDR3 reads TGTGCCAGCAGCCCATCGACGACTCGAGCGATGGGGGGATTTAAAAAACTGTTTTTT.

The V and J genes are TRBV10-2 and TRBJ2-1, with TRBD2 matching 11 bases. The CDR3 contains 17 residues. The V segment lost 6 bases and the J segment 2 bases; nucleotides outside the gene matches: 9. Germline V gives CDR1 WSHSY, CDR2 SAAADI. The CDR3 bases are TGCGCCAGCAGGACCAGTGGACTAGCGGGTCCCTACAATGAGCAGTTCTTC. It codes for CASRTSGLAGPYNEQFF.

This rearrangement joins TRBV7-6 to TRBJ2-1; 10 bases align to TRBD2. This CDR3 spans 16 amino acids. V lost 1 base to trimming and J lost 4 bases; unmatched junction nucleotides: 4. Germline loops: CDR1 SGHVS, CDR2 FNYEAQ. CDR3 coding DNA: TGTGCCAGCAGCTTAGGACTAGCGGGTAGTTACAATGAGCAGTTCTTC. Translation gives CASSLGLAGSYNEQFF.

The table lists this clone with a few counts. V and J are TRBV7-3 and TRBJ2-4, with D possibly matching TRBD1 (6 bases). Trimming shortened V by 7 bases and J by 2 bases, and 27 bases separated the two germline ends. CDR1 is SGHTA and CDR2 is FQGTGA in the germline V gene. The CDR3 runs 19 residues. The CDR3 here is CASTHPRGGDLPPKNIQYF. The CDR3 nucleotides read TGTGCCAGCACCCACCCCAGGGGTGGAGACCTCCCACCCAAAAACATTCAGTACTTC. Filled out from reference TRBV7-3 and TRBJ2-4, the complete variable domain reads GAGVSQTPSNKVTEKGKYVELRCDPISGHTALYWYRQSLGQGPEFLIYFQGTGAADDSGLPNDRFFAVRPEGSVSTLKIQRTERGDSAVYLCASTHPRGGDLPPKNIQYFGAGTRLSVL.

The gene calls are TRBV25-1 and TRBJ2-3, with TRBD1 matching 8 bases. The CDR3 length is 16 residues. Trimming took 4 bases from V and 1 from J; bases not matched to a gene: 7. CDR1 MGHDK and CDR2 SYGVNS come from the germline V gene. The CDR3, as DNA: TGTGCCAGCAGTGGTTATGACAGGGGAGGCACAGATACGCAGTATTTT. The encoded protein is CASSGYDRGGTDTQYF.

This rearrangement joins TRBV7-2 to TRBJ2-5; no reliable D call. Germline CDR1 SGHTA, CDR2 FQGNSA. The length of the CDR3 is 14 residues. Deletions cut 7 bases from V and 1 base from J, with 13 bases between. CDR3 DNA sequence: TGTGCCAGCACCTCAAGAAGCGTCCAAGAGACCCAGTACTTC. Translated, it gives CASTSRSVQETQYF.

This clone is a singleton in its sample. The chain combines TRBV9 with TRBJ2-7; 7 nucleotides match TRBD2. J was trimmed by 6 bases and V by 4 bases; bases with no gene match: 13. The CDR3 has 15 amino acids. The germline gives CDR1 SGDLS, CDR2 YYNGEE. The CDR3 bases are TGTGCCAGCAGCACCCGGACTAGGTGGAAGCTCGAGCAGTACTTC. As protein: CASSTRTRWKLEQYF.

V usage is TRBV2 and J usage is TRBJ2-2; 13 nucleotides agree with TRBD2. Germline CDR1 reads SNHLY; CDR2 reads FYNNEI. V was clipped by 4 bases and J by 7 bases; unmatched bases: 3. The CDR3 runs 15 residues. CDR3 loop: CASSAGLAGLGELFF. The CDR3 nucleotides read TGTGCCAGCAGTGCGGGACTAGCGGGACTCGGGGAGCTGTTTTTT.

This chain links TRBV7-8 with TRBJ2-3, with TRBD1 matching 7 bases. Germline trimming cut 6 bases from V and 3 bases from J; bases unmatched to any gene: 6. From germline, CDR1 is SGHVS and CDR2 FQNEAQ. CDR3 size: 14 residues. CDR3 DNA: TGTGCCAGCAGTAGGGGGCCCGAGACAGATACGCAGTATTTT. It yields the protein CASSRGPETDTQYF.

The chain employs TRBV14 and TRBJ2-1; 8 nucleotides align to TRBD2. CDR1 is SGHDN and CDR2 is FVKESK in the germline V gene. V was clipped by 2 bases and J by 2 bases; unmatched bases: 14. This CDR3 region has 19 residues. CDR3: CASSQPGGASGRAYNEQFF. Here the CDR3 DNA reads TGTGCCAGCAGCCAACCCGGGGGGGCGAGCGGGAGAGCCTACAATGAGCAGTTCTTC.

V usage is TRBV9 and J usage is TRBJ2-1; 10 bases fit TRBD1. The germline V gene has CDR1 SGDLS and CDR2 YYNGEE. This CDR3 contains 15 residues. The V gene end was trimmed by 3 bases and the J gene end by 6 bases; junction bases not matched to a gene: 6. The CDR3 spells CASSATGTGVNEQFF. The CDR3 nucleotides are TGTGCCAGCAGCGCAACCGGGACAGGGGTCAATGAGCAGTTCTTC.

This chain links TRBV6-6 with TRBJ1-4, with D possibly matching TRBD1 (6 bases). V was shortened by 5 bases and J by 6 bases, with 16 bases between the two germline ends. The V gene's germline CDR1 is MNHNY and CDR2 SVGAGI (reference sequence). The CDR3 covers 15 residues. DNA of the CDR3: TGTGCCAGCAGTGCTACAGGGACGGGGCATGAAAAACTGTTTTTT. Translating gives CASSATGTGHEKLFF.

CDR3 sequence reads: CASSNRGVGETQYF. CDR3 bases: TGTGCCAGCAGCAACAGGGGGGTGGGAGAGACCCAGTACTTC. The chain employs TRBV6-1 and TRBJ2-5; 8 bases match TRBD1. V gave up 6 bases and J gave up 4 bases; unmatched junction bases: 7. The CDR3 has 14 residues. CDR1 is MNHNS and CDR2 is SASEGT in the germline V gene.

V usage is TRBV5-6 and J usage is TRBJ1-5; D remains ambiguous. Trimming shortened V by 2 bases and J by 0 bases, and 9 bases separated the two germline ends. This CDR3 has 15 residues. Germline CDR1 is SGHDT and CDR2 is YYEEEE. CDR3 coding DNA: TGTGCCAGCAGCTTAACCCCCTATAGCAATCAGCCCCAGCATTTT. It codes for CASSLTPYSNQPQHF.

The chain is built from TRBV19 and TRBJ2-5; tentatively, D is TRBD2 (6 bases). The end of the DNA fits TRBJ2-7 better, so the J call may be wrong. CDR1 and CDR2 (germline): LNHDA, SQIVND (reference sequence). The CDR3 consists of 12 residues. The CDR3 bases are TGTGCCAGTAGTCCGGACTACTACGAGCAGTACTTC. As protein: CASSPDYYEQYF.

The gene calls are TRBV7-9 and TRBJ1-1, with D perhaps TRBD1 (6 bases). Germline assignment: CDR1 SEHNR and CDR2 FQNEAQ (reference sequence). V dropped 3 bases and J dropped 6 bases, with 11 bases sitting between them. There are 13 residues in the CDR3. This CDR3 reads CASSLGDTAEAFF. The CDR3 nucleotides read TGTGCCAGCAGCTTGGGGGACACCGCTGAAGCTTTCTTT.

The chain combines TRBV9 with TRBJ2-1; 10 positions agree with TRBD2. This CDR3 is built from 16 residues. J lost 6 bases, V lost 0 bases, and 6 bases had no gene match. From germline, CDR1 is SGDLS and CDR2 YYNGEE. The CDR3 region is CASSVGSGRGGNEQFF. CDR3 sequence (DNA): TGTGCCAGCAGCGTAGGAAGCGGGAGGGGAGGCAATGAGCAGTTCTTC.

The chain joins TRBV7-9 to TRBJ2-1; D gene ambiguous. CDR3 length: 11 residues. CDR1 is SEHNR and CDR2 is FQNEAQ in the germline V gene (reference sequence). Trimming stripped 2 bases from V and 13 bases from J, with 9 bases between. The CDR3 DNA sequence: TGTGCCAGCAGCTTAAACCCAGGACAGTTCTTC. Its translation is CASSLNPGQFF.

The chain has TRBV15 and TRBJ2-5; D call uncertain. The closer fit of TRBJ2-7 to the DNA end suggests the J call may be wrong. This CDR3 has 16 residues. Germline V gene lookup returns CDR1 LNHNV and CDR2 YYDKDF (reference sequence). The CDR3 DNA reads as TGTGCCACCAGCAGAGATCTGACTCCGTCCATCTACGAGCAGTACTTC. Translating it yields CATSRDLTPSIYEQYF.

This clone has a single count. The rearrangement uses TRBV13 and TRBJ2-3, with a weak D call TRBD1 (6 bases). The CDR3 runs 15 residues. The V end was cut by 4 bases, the J end by 3 bases, with 14 bases between. In germline, CDR1 is PRHDT, CDR2 FYEKMQ (reference sequence). CDR3 nucleotide sequence: TGTGCCAGCAGCTCCACAGGGTTAGGGACAGATACGCAGTATTTT. Encoded protein: CASSSTGLGTDTQYF.

The rearrangement uses TRBV15 and TRBJ2-7; D is perhaps TRBD2 (6 bases). The V gene lost 1 base and the J gene lost 5 bases, with 12 bases spanning the gap. CDR3 size: 14 residues. Germline CDR1 reads LNHNV; CDR2 reads YYDKDF (reference sequence). As DNA, the CDR3 is TGTGCCACCAGCAGAGGGGGGACTGCCGACGAGCAGTACTTC. This codes for CATSRGGTADEQYF.

V and J are TRBV7-8 and TRBJ2-3; perhaps TRBD2 as D (6 bases). The CDR3 is 15 residues long. Germline CDR1 is SGHVS and CDR2 is FQNEAQ. Trimming took 8 bases from V and 5 from J, leaving 20 bases between them. CDR3 in amino acids: CASASNREYEDTQYF. In nucleotides, the CDR3 is TGTGCCAGCGCATCCAACCGGGAGTATGAAGATACGCAGTATTTT.

The chain is built from TRBV19 and TRBJ1-2, with a weak D call TRBD1 (5 bases). The germline V gene encodes CDR1 LNHDA and CDR2 SQIVND (reference sequence). The V gene lost 1 base and the J gene lost 4 bases, with 13 bases spanning the gap. This CDR3 is 15 amino acids long. The DNA for the CDR3 is TGTGCCAGTAGTATAGCAGCGGGGGATTCCTATGGCTACACCTTC. Its translation is CASSIAAGDSYGYTF. The entire variable domain, with the rest obtained from reference TRBV19 and TRBJ1-2, is as follows: DGGITQSPKYLFRKEGQNVTLSCEQNLNHDAMYWYRQDPGQGLRLIYYSQIVNDFQKGDIAEGYSVSREKKESFPLTVTSAQKNPTAFYLCASSIAAGDSYGYTFGSGTRLTVV.

The chain uses TRBV15 and TRBJ2-3; TRBD2 matches at 9 bases. Looked up from germline, CDR1 is LNHNV and CDR2 is YYDKDF (reference sequence). The CDR3 is 16 residues long. The V gene end was trimmed by 0 bases and the J gene end by 0 bases; junction bases not matched to a gene: 1. CDR3 amino acids: CATSRELAGSTDTQYF. The CDR3 DNA reads TGTGCCACCAGCAGAGAACTAGCGGGTAGCACAGATACGCAGTATTTT.